The clone carrying this TCR beta chain was found a few times. These data originate in a study of T cells in Graves' hyperthyroidism and ophthalmopathy. J lost 4 bases, V lost 5 bases, and 8 bases had no gene match. The CDR3 totals 16 residues. The source material, RNA transcripts, was used to amplify TCR beta CDR3 regions. The HTBI primer set was used in a first-round RT-PCR of the TCR CDR3. TCRdb re-analysed the multiplex PCR reads in MiXCR, keeping a single row per CDR3 protein. This table has about 620,000 distinct CDR3 sequences, around 15% appearing once. The V gene is TRBV12-3 or TRBV12-4, the J gene TRBJ2-1; 10 bases line up with TRBD2. This TCR was sampled from a woman younger than 45 with Graves' hyperthyroidism. Sequencing used blood. The CDR3 spells CASSLLAGEGYNEQFF. The CDR3, as DNA: TGTGCCAGCAGTCTCCTAGCGGGAGAAGGGTACAATGAGCAGTTCTTC.